The source of this TCR beta chain is a study of vaccination effects on CD4 cells after COVID-19. About the research overall: Peptide-pool stimulation followed by sequencing identified expanded antigen-specific CD4+ clonotypes in the ViraFEST assay. Samples that were drawn after vaccination came a median of 72 days after the second dose.

Details on this clone: What it recognizes is unknown.

TCRdb's table, derived via immunoSEQ multiplex PCR, lists solely in-frame clones and lacks some. The sample carries 8,000 to 10,000 clones, about 80% recorded once. It was after approximately 11 days of culture that CD4+ T cells were isolated. The vaccine given was either BNT162b2 or mRNA-1273, in two doses. The authors exchanged half the medium for IL-2 medium on days 3 and 7. The V gene end was trimmed by 6 bases and the J gene end by 4 bases; junction bases not matched to a gene: 8. The CDR3 is 15 residues long. Per the germline V gene, CDR1 is MNHEY and CDR2 is SVGAGI. This chain joins TRBV6-5 and TRBJ1-5, with 8 bases lining up with TRBD1. Sequencing was performed on CD4+ T cells from PBMCs cultured without peptide, taken after COVID-19 vaccination. The clonotype originates from a human donor who received a COVID-19 vaccine. CDR3 coding DNA: TGTGCCAGCAGATGGGACAGGCGGAGTAATCAGCCCCAGCATTTT. Translation: CASRWDRRSNQPQHF.